The 25 T cell receptor beta chains given below trace back to one sample, sequenced in a study of cytomegalovirus exposure and HLA in healthy donors. A multiplex PCR was run with 60 Vbeta primers and 13 Jbeta primers. Repertoires were generated with immunoSEQ multiplex PCR, while TCRdb's copy carries only in-frame clones and drops some. This table has roughly 160,000 clones, 84% appearing once. Sequencing used PBMCs. The receptors were gathered from a man younger than 40 in good health and CMV-seronegative.

About this clone itself: This sample also contains other DNA sequences that code for the same CDR3. This sequence joins TRBV28 and TRBJ1-4; TRBD1 matches 11 bases. Trimming cost V 6 bases and J 8 bases; bases outside gene matches: 8. This CDR3 contains 15 residues. The germline CDR1 and CDR2 sequences are MDHEN and SYDVKM. CDR3 nucleotides: TGTGCCAGCAGCGGAGGACAGGGGGCCAGGGAAAAACTGTTTTTT. Translating gives CASSGGQGAREKLFF.

This chain joins TRBV5-3 and TRBJ2-5; 9 bases are a match to TRBD1. The J call may be faulty, since TRBJ2-7 better matches the DNA end. TRBV5-3 is sorted into the ORF group, with uncertain function. This CDR3 has 15 amino acids. The CDR3, as DNA: TGTGCCAGAAGCGCCGGACAGGGGAGCTCCTACGAGCAGTACTTC. Encoded protein: CARSAGQGSSYEQYF.

CDR3 residues: CASSISGPGGPSYEQYF. The CDR3 nucleotides read TGTGCCAGCAGCATCAGCGGACCCGGAGGGCCCTCCTACGAGCAGTACTTC. The chain uses TRBV7-6 and TRBJ2-7, with D perhaps matching TRBD2 (6 bases). The CDR3 length is 17 residues. The V end lost 5 bases, the J end lost 0 bases, and 20 bases lay between the germline ends. In germline, CDR1 is SGHVS, CDR2 FNYEAQ.

V gene TRBV29-1 combines with J gene TRBJ2-7, with a tentative D call TRBD2 (6 bases). The V gene lost 7 bases and the J gene lost 1 base, with 11 bases spanning the gap. The length of the CDR3 is 12 residues. Germline V gene lookup returns CDR1 SQVTM and CDR2 ANQGSEA. CDR3 nucleotides: TGCAGCGCACGGGACTTATCCTACGAGCAGTACTTC. The encoded protein is CSARDLSYEQYF.

The rearrangement links TRBV28 to TRBJ2-7; D ambiguous. V gave up 1 base and J gave up 2 bases, with 6 bases separating them. Germline CDR1 reads MDHEN; CDR2 reads SYDVKM. CDR3 length equals 13 residues. This chain's CDR3 is CASSLSVAYEQYF. CDR3 bases: TGTGCCAGCAGTTTATCGGTTGCCTACGAGCAGTACTTC.

The sample holds a few counts of this clone. The rearrangement joins TRBV2 to TRBJ2-7; 11 positions agree with TRBD2. Germline V gene lookup returns CDR1 SNHLY and CDR2 FYNNEI. The CDR3 is 14 residues long. Trimming cost V 5 bases and J 4 bases; bases outside gene matches: 4. CDR3 coding DNA: TGTGCCAGCAGTCCGGGACTAGCGGTTTACGAGCAGTACTTC. It specifies CASSPGLAVYEQYF.

The chain links TRBV30 to TRBJ2-5; perhaps TRBD2 as D (5 bases). In germline, CDR1 is GTSNPN, CDR2 SVGIG (reference sequence). This CDR3 comprises 13 residues. Trimming removed 0 bases from V and 5 bases from J, with 10 bases in between. DNA for the CDR3: TGTGCCTGGAGTGTACGCGGGTCGGAGACCCAGTACTTC. The encoded protein is CAWSVRGSETQYF.

This clone was seen just once. The chain is built from TRBV10-1 and TRBJ2-5; TRBD2 matches at 11 bases. The germline CDR1 and CDR2 sequences are WNHNN and SYGVQD (reference sequence). This CDR3 comprises 14 residues. Trimming cost V 11 bases and J 1 base; bases outside gene matches: 6. The DNA for the CDR3 is TGCGCCTCCTCTAGCGGGGGGCCCCAAGAGACCCAGTACTTC. Translation gives CASSSGGPQETQYF.

The CDR3 bases are TGTGCCAGCAGCGTAGGTTCCGGGGTAGCGGGGTACACCGGGGAGCTGTTTTTT. Its protein is CASSVGSGVAGYTGELFF. The chain is built from TRBV9 and TRBJ2-2; TRBD2 agrees at 8 bases. J was trimmed by 3 bases and V by 0 bases; bases with no gene match: 10. CDR3 length equals 18 residues. CDR1 is SGDLS, CDR2 YYNGEE, per germline.

V gene TRBV5-4 combines with J gene TRBJ2-3, with D possibly matching TRBD1 (6 bases). V was clipped by 1 base and J by 6 bases, with 12 bases between them. CDR1 is SGHNT, CDR2 YYREEE, per germline (reference sequence). The CDR3 spans 14 residues. The CDR3: CASSLWSGVDTQYF. CDR3 in DNA: TGTGCCAGCAGCTTGTGGTCAGGGGTTGATACGCAGTATTTT.

The chain couples TRBV10-3 to TRBJ1-1, with a tentative D call TRBD1 (5 bases). V was cut by 3 bases and J by 1 base, with 9 bases left in between. Per germline, CDR1 ENHRY and CDR2 SYGVKD. The CDR3 runs 14 residues. The CDR3 here is CAISDLTGNTEAFF. CDR3 bases: TGTGCCATCAGTGATCTTACAGGGAACACTGAAGCTTTCTTT.

The chain employs TRBV5-1 and TRBJ2-1; 10 nucleotides match TRBD1. This CDR3 comprises 14 residues. V lost 6 bases to trimming and J lost 4 bases; unmatched junction nucleotides: 4. Germline loops: CDR1 SGHRS, CDR2 YFSETQ. This chain's CDR3 is CASTGTGEYNEQFF. The CDR3 coding sequence is TGCGCCAGCACCGGGACAGGGGAGTACAATGAGCAGTTCTTC.

The rearrangement joins TRBV5-1 to TRBJ2-2; TRBD2 aligns across 8 bases. This CDR3 is 17 amino acids long. The V and J ends lost 4 bases and 0 bases, in that order; junction bases with no gene match: 8. Germline loops: CDR1 SGHRS, CDR2 YFSETQ. The CDR3 region is CASSPTLAGTNTGELFF. The CDR3 nucleotides are TGCGCCAGCAGCCCGACCTTAGCGGGGACGAACACCGGGGAGCTGTTTTTT.

The chain carries TRBV4-1 and TRBJ2-1; 9 bases line up with TRBD1. Germline V gives CDR1 MGHRA, CDR2 YSYEKL. Trimming cost V 6 bases and J 9 bases; bases outside gene matches: 12. The length of the CDR3 is 15 residues. CDR3 residues: CASSQGQGGRSEQFF. Written as DNA, the CDR3 is TGCGCCAGCAGTCAGGGACAGGGAGGGCGGAGTGAGCAGTTCTTC.

This clone was found once. The gene calls are TRBV10-2 and TRBJ2-7, with 7 bases aligning to TRBD2. From germline, CDR1 is WSHSY and CDR2 SAAADI. This CDR3 comprises 16 residues. V dropped 6 bases and J dropped 3; count of bases not matched to a gene: 14. In nucleotides, the CDR3 is TGCGCCAGCAGGTCCGGGGGTGGGGGGGGGATCTACGAGCAGTACTTC. Translated: CASRSGGGGGIYEQYF.

The chain's CDR3 is CASSSTGGRDGEQFF. CDR3 coding DNA: TGCGCCAGCAGCTCGACAGGGGGAAGGGATGGTGAGCAGTTCTTC. V and J are TRBV5-1 and TRBJ2-1; TRBD1 aligns across 9 bases. The length of the CDR3 is 15 residues. Germline CDR1 reads SGHRS; CDR2 reads YFSETQ. The V and J ends lost 3 bases and 9 bases, in that order; junction bases with no gene match: 10. Drawing the rest from reference TRBV5-1 and TRBJ2-1, the complete variable domain is KAGVTQTPRYLIKTRGQQVTLSCSPISGHRSVSWYQQTPGQGLQFLFEYFSETQRNKGNFPGRFSGRQFSNSRSEMNVSTLELGDSALYLCASSSTGGRDGEQFFGPGTRLTVL.

As for this clone: One end of the junction fails to match germline, which may point to a read error. This chain links TRBV7-9 with TRBJ1-2, with no clear D. Germline V gene sequence: CDR1 SEHNR, CDR2 FQNEAQ (reference sequence). The CDR3 has 14 residues. In DNA form, the CDR3 reads TGTTCCAGCAGCTTAGGTTCAGGTCCTGGTGGCTACACCTTC. This translates into CSSSLGSGPGGYTF.

The chain employs TRBV4-3 and TRBJ2-2, with 9 nucleotides matching TRBD1. The CDR3 is 16 amino acids. CDR1 and CDR2 (germline): LGHNA, YSLEER. V lost 1 base to trimming and J lost 3 bases; unmatched junction nucleotides: 3. In DNA, the CDR3 is TGCGCCAGCAGCCAAGGGGACAGGGCCCACACCGGGGAGCTGTTTTTT. It translates to CASSQGDRAHTGELFF.

This clone was recorded once. This rearrangement joins TRBV6-1 to TRBJ2-7, with 10 bases matching TRBD1. The CDR3 runs to 13 residues. V gave up 6 bases and J gave up 6 bases; unmatched junction bases: 5. Germline CDR1 MNHNS, CDR2 SASEGT. Here the CDR3 reads CASRSRDRGEQYF. The CDR3, as DNA: TGTGCCAGCAGGTCCCGGGACAGGGGCGAGCAGTACTTC.

The chain joins TRBV30 to TRBJ2-2, with 7 bases that match TRBD2. Germline trimming cut 0 bases from V and 7 bases from J; bases unmatched to any gene: 2. CDR3 length: 13 residues. Germline assignment: CDR1 GTSNPN and CDR2 SVGIG (reference sequence). The CDR3 sequence: CAWSVGEGGELFF. CDR3 coding DNA: TGTGCCTGGAGTGTTGGGGAGGGCGGGGAGCTGTTTTTT.

V usage is TRBV18 and J usage is TRBJ2-7, with D unresolved. CDR1 is KGHSH, CDR2 LQKENI, per germline. V lost 5 bases, J lost 0 bases, and 8 bases lay in between. CDR3 length: 13 amino acids. CDR3: CASSAASSYEQYF. As DNA, the CDR3 is TGTGCCAGCTCAGCGGCGAGCTCCTACGAGCAGTACTTC.

The chain uses TRBV2 and TRBJ2-3; D is uncertain. Per the germline V gene, CDR1 is SNHLY and CDR2 is FYNNEI. The CDR3 consists of 13 residues. Trimming cost V 5 bases and J 0 bases, with 6 bases left between them. CDR3 in amino acids: CASSSESTDTQYF. CDR3 nucleotide sequence: TGTGCCAGCAGTTCGGAGAGCACAGATACGCAGTATTTT.

This chain joins TRBV7-6 and TRBJ2-7; TRBD1 matches 10 bases. The CDR3 has 14 residues. Germline values: CDR1 SGHVS, CDR2 FNYEAQ. With 1 base clipped from V and 6 bases from J, the junction kept 3 bases outside the gene matches. CDR3 sequence: CASSLDDRGREQYF. In DNA form, the CDR3 reads TGTGCCAGCAGCTTAGACGACAGGGGGCGCGAGCAGTACTTC.

The table lists this clone with a few counts. CDR3 sequence reads: CASSPTGQLNQPQHF. CDR3 DNA sequence: TGTGCCAGCAGCCCCACAGGACAGCTAAATCAGCCCCAGCATTTT. This chain joins TRBV11-2 and TRBJ1-5; possible D gene TRBD1, 6 bases. V was shortened by 5 bases and J by 4 bases, with 15 bases between the two germline ends. The germline V gene has CDR1 SGHAT and CDR2 FQNNGV. CDR3 size: 15 residues.

This chain joins TRBV5-1 and TRBJ2-3, with D unclear. The germline V and J ends were trimmed by 2 bases and 1 base, with 5 bases remaining between them. The CDR3 length is 13 residues. In germline, CDR1 is SGHRS, CDR2 YFSETQ. The CDR3 nucleotides are TGCGCCAGCAGCTTACGGGGCACAGATACGCAGTATTTT. Its translation: CASSLRGTDTQYF.